Included here is one T cell receptor (beta chain) sequence, with context. This may stem from a read error, because a much larger clone lies one nucleotide away. The CDR3 covers 13 residues. Germline CDR1 LNHNV, CDR2 YYDKDF (reference sequence). Together with a sample-barcoded 5' primer, a J-beta primer mix was included in a second PCR lasting 7 to 11 cycles. TCRdb recomputed calls from the 5' RACE reads with MiXCR, one row per CDR3 protein. The table records 730,000 or so distinct CDR3 sequences, over 40% of them present only once. This specimen belongs to a study of blood T cells in healthy people across ages.

Material: blood. The sequence was obtained from a man of 80 years or more in good health. The V and J genes are TRBV15 and TRBJ2-7; D gene unclear. Gene TRBJ2-5 matches the end of the DNA better, so the J call may be wrong. The CDR3 loop reads CATSSLVGETQYF. As DNA, the CDR3 is TGTGCCACCAGCAGCCTGGTGGGAGAGACCCAGTACTTC.